These T cell receptor beta chains were read from a single sample in a study of cytotoxic CD8 clonotypes in ibrutinib-treated CLL. This table comes from immunoSEQ multiplex PCR, and its TCRdb copy is limited to in-frame clones, with some not included. There are about 130,000 clones in the sample; approximately 81% occur only once, and 9.5% to 15% lies in the top ten. This material consisted of PBMCs, taken after 12 months of ibrutinib treatment. These receptors came from a human donor with chronic lymphocytic leukemia. The CDR3 runs from the conserved cysteine through the conserved F or W. Fields, in order: J gene, D gene, V gene, clone size, CDR3 protein, CDR3 DNA. A D gene is named only where the DNA matches it firmly. Size is stated for part of the rows, as once, few or many counts, or as a class when the clone is expanded.

j_call: TRBJ2-6; d_call: TRBD1; v_call: TRBV7-2; clone_size: -; cdr3_aa: CASSLGTGRSGANVLTF; cdr3_nt: TGTGCCAGCAGCCTAGGGACAGGGCGCTCTGGGGCCAACGTCCTGACTTTC
j_call: TRBJ2-3; d_call: -; v_call: TRBV7-3; clone_size: -; cdr3_aa: CASSTQHNPGTSTDTQYF; cdr3_nt: TGTGCCAGCAGCACCCAACATAACCCCGGGACAAGCACAGATACGCAGTATTTT
j_call: TRBJ2-1; d_call: TRBD1; v_call: TRBV29-1; clone_size: -; cdr3_aa: CSVGQGAKYEQFF; cdr3_nt: TGCAGCGTTGGACAGGGGGCGAAGTATGAGCAGTTCTTC
j_call: TRBJ2-7; d_call: TRBD1; v_call: TRBV19; clone_size: few; cdr3_aa: CASRAGTGPYEQYF; cdr3_nt: TGTGCCAGTAGGGCCGGGACAGGACCGTACGAGCAGTACTTC
j_call: TRBJ2-6; d_call: -; v_call: TRBV6-5; clone_size: -; cdr3_aa: CASSYVGVTGANVLTF; cdr3_nt: TGTGCCAGCAGTTACGTTGGAGTTACTGGGGCCAACGTCCTGACTTTC
j_call: TRBJ2-7; d_call: -; v_call: TRBV6-1; clone_size: -; cdr3_aa: CASSEALSRPGTAYEQYF; cdr3_nt: TGTGCCAGCAGTGAAGCGCTGTCCCGACCGGGGACCGCCTACGAGCAGTACTTC
j_call: TRBJ2-5; d_call: TRBD2; v_call: TRBV27; clone_size: once; cdr3_aa: CASSLLRTSGTQETQYF; cdr3_nt: TGTGCCAGCAGTTTATTGAGGACTAGCGGGACTCAAGAGACCCAGTACTTC
j_call: TRBJ1-2; d_call: -; v_call: TRBV5-6; clone_size: once; cdr3_aa: CASTTGSGAGYTF; cdr3_nt: TGTGCCAGTACAACAGGGTCCGGCGCCGGCTACACCTTC
j_call: TRBJ1-2; d_call: -; v_call: TRBV5-4; clone_size: -; cdr3_aa: CASSQDGRGYDYGYTF; cdr3_nt: TGCGCCAGCAGCCAAGATGGCAGGGGATACGACTATGGCTACACCTTC
j_call: TRBJ2-7; d_call: TRBD2; v_call: TRBV29-1; clone_size: -; cdr3_aa: CSAEGEAGGPSYEQYF; cdr3_nt: TGCAGCGCTGAGGGGGAGGCGGGAGGGCCTTCCTACGAGCAGTACTTC
j_call: TRBJ2-2; d_call: TRBD2; v_call: TRBV6-5; clone_size: once; cdr3_aa: CASSKLAGELFF; cdr3_nt: TGTGCCAGCAGTAAACTAGCGGGGGAGCTGTTTTTT